A selection of T cell receptor beta chains follows, all from one sample in a study of response to subunit inactivated influenza vaccine. TCRdb re-analysed the RT-PCR reads in MiXCR, keeping a single row per CDR3 protein. This table has some 570,000 distinct CDR3 sequences, roughly 12% appearing once. These sequences were also reported in another study, on T cells expressing NK-cell markers.

Sequencing used PBMCs from blood, obtained on the day of vaccination. The receptors originated from a man aged 50 or older who received an inactivated influenza vaccine. Each CDR3 is given with its conserved first and last residue. The order of the fields is D gene, clone size, V gene, J gene, CDR3 DNA, CDR3 protein. D genes are given only for firm matches. Clone sizes are given selectively: once, few, many, or a class where the clone is expanded.

D: TRBD2
size: many
V: TRBV4-2
J: TRBJ2-1
DNA: TGTGCCAGCAGCCAAGCGGGGGGGAGCTCCTACAATGAGCAGTTCTTC
CDR3: CASSQAGGSSYNEQFF

D: TRBD1
size: few
V: TRBV18
J: TRBJ2-1
DNA: TGTGCCAGCTCACCACCTATAGGACAGGCGTCCTACAATGAGCAGTTCTTC
CDR3: CASSPPIGQASYNEQFF

D: NA
size: NA
V: TRBV4-1
J: TRBJ2-7
DNA: TGCGCCAGCAGCCAAGGCGGCGGGGGCCTAAGCTCCTACGAGCAGTACTTC
CDR3: CASSQGGGGLSSYEQYF

D: NA
size: many
V: TRBV7-2
J: TRBJ1-6
DNA: TGTGCCAGCAGCTACGGGATTGATTCACCCCTCCACTTT
CDR3: CASSYGIDSPLHF

D: NA
size: few
V: TRBV4-1
J: TRBJ2-6
DNA: TGCGCCAGCAGCCAAGGGGTCAGCTCTGGGGCCAACGTCCTGACTTTC
CDR3: CASSQGVSSGANVLTF

D: NA
size: few
V: TRBV28
J: TRBJ2-7
DNA: TGTGCCAGCAGTTCCCCTGCACATGCCTACGAGCAGTACTTC
CDR3: CASSSPAHAYEQYF

D: NA
size: NA
V: TRBV7-8
J: TRBJ2-3
DNA: TGTGCCAGCAGCTTAGCGTACAGGGGCACAGATACGCAGTATTTT
CDR3: CASSLAYRGTDTQYF

D: TRBD2
size: NA
V: TRBV12-3/TRBV12-4
J: TRBJ2-5
DNA: TGTGCCAGCAGTTTATCGACTAGCGGCCTTCAAGAGACCCAGTACTTC
CDR3: CASSLSTSGLQETQYF

D: NA
size: few
V: TRBV29-1
J: TRBJ1-2
DNA: TGCAGCGTTGAAGCGGGGCTCTATGGCTACACCTTC
CDR3: CSVEAGLYGYTF

D: NA
size: few
V: TRBV28
J: TRBJ2-3
DNA: TGTGCCAGCAGTTCCACCCATGGTAGAACCTTCAGGGATACGCAGTATTTT
CDR3: CASSSTHGRTFRDTQYF

D: NA
size: few
V: TRBV3-1
J: TRBJ1-5
DNA: TGTGCCAGCAGCCAAGAATCGGGGGTTCAGCCCCAGCATTTT
CDR3: CASSQESGVQPQHF

D: NA
size: many
V: TRBV11-2
J: TRBJ2-7
DNA: TGTGCCAGCAGCTTCCCGGGGTGGTCCTACGAGCAGTACTTC
CDR3: CASSFPGWSYEQYF

D: NA
size: many
V: TRBV28
J: TRBJ2-1
DNA: TGTGCCAGCACCCTGGGAAATGAGCAGTTCTTC
CDR3: CASTLGNEQFF

D: TRBD1
size: few
V: TRBV7-2
J: TRBJ2-1
DNA: TGTGCCAGCAGCTTACGACAGGGGATAAGTGAGCAGTTCTTC
CDR3: CASSLRQGISEQFF

D: NA
size: few
V: TRBV3-1
J: TRBJ1-1
DNA: TGTGCCAGCAGCTTCCGTGGTGGGAGCACTGAAGCTTTCTTT
CDR3: CASSFRGGSTEAFF

D: TRBD2
size: NA
V: TRBV5-1
J: TRBJ2-7
DNA: TGCGCCAGCAGACTACTAGCGGGAGGCCCCTACGAGCAGTACTTC
CDR3: CASRLLAGGPYEQYF

D: NA
size: few
V: TRBV28
J: TRBJ2-7
DNA: TGTGCCAGCAGTCCACAGGGTTATAGGACCTACGAGCAGTACTTC
CDR3: CASSPQGYRTYEQYF

D: NA
size: many
V: TRBV10-3
J: TRBJ2-2
DNA: TGTGCCATCAGTAGACGTGAGGGCACCGGGGAGCTGTTTTTT
CDR3: CAISRREGTGELFF

D: TRBD2
size: few
V: TRBV11-2
J: TRBJ2-3
DNA: TGTGCCAGCAACCCTGGGCGGGGGGGGATCACAGATACGCAGTATTTT
CDR3: CASNPGRGGITDTQYF

D: NA
size: NA
V: TRBV20-1
J: TRBJ2-7
DNA: TGCAGTGCTACCTCTCGTCCCAACGAGCAGTACTTC
CDR3: CSATSRPNEQYF

D: TRBD2
size: NA
V: TRBV20-1
J: TRBJ2-2
DNA: TGCAGTGCTAGTGTCCGTCGCGGGAGAGTAACCGGGGAGCTGTTTTTT
CDR3: CSASVRRGRVTGELFF

D: NA
size: few
V: TRBV7-2
J: TRBJ1-6
DNA: TGTGCCAGCAGCTTTGTGGGCTCCTATAATTCACCCCTCCACTTT
CDR3: CASSFVGSYNSPLHF

D: NA
size: NA
V: TRBV12-3/TRBV12-4
J: TRBJ2-5
DNA: TGTGCCAGCAGTTTGCCCTCCTCCGGGTCAGAGACCCAGTACTTC
CDR3: CASSLPSSGSETQYF

D: NA
size: NA
V: TRBV6-1
J: TRBJ1-6
DNA: TGTGCCAGCAGACGACAGGATATCAATTCACCCCTCCACTTT
CDR3: CASRRQDINSPLHF

D: TRBD2
size: few
V: TRBV9
J: TRBJ2-1
DNA: TGTGCCAGCAGCGGGACTAGCGGGAGGATAAGCTCCTACAATGAGCAGTTCTTC
CDR3: CASSGTSGRISSYNEQFF

D: NA
size: NA
V: TRBV5-1
J: TRBJ2-7
DNA: TGCGCCAGCAGCATCCGACAGGGACTCTACGAGCAGTACTTC
CDR3: CASSIRQGLYEQYF

D: TRBD2
size: NA
V: TRBV6-7
J: TRBJ2-1
DNA: TGTGCCAGCAGTTACTCGACAAAGGGGAGCGGGAGTGGAGGCAATGAGCAGTTCTTC
CDR3: CASSYSTKGSGSGGNEQFF

D: NA
size: once
V: TRBV12-3/TRBV12-4
J: TRBJ1-4
DNA: TGTGCCAGCAGTTTGGACATTATTCCGGAAGGACTGTTTTTT
CDR3: CASSLDIIPEGLFF

D: NA
size: NA
V: TRBV11-2
J: TRBJ2-2
DNA: TGTGCCAGCAGCTACCCGACCTTAGCCGCGAACACCGGGGAGCTGTTTTTT
CDR3: CASSYPTLAANTGELFF

D: TRBD1
size: few
V: TRBV5-1
J: TRBJ2-7
DNA: TGCGCCAGCAGCCGTTTACAACCCGGGACAGGGGGCTATACCTACGAGCAGTACTTC
CDR3: CASSRLQPGTGGYTYEQYF

D: NA
size: few
V: TRBV29-1
J: TRBJ2-3
DNA: TGCAGCGTCCCGGTGACCACAGATACGCAGTATTTT
CDR3: CSVPVTTDTQYF

D: TRBD1
size: NA
V: TRBV12-3/TRBV12-4
J: TRBJ2-3
DNA: TGTGCCAGCAGTTTAGCCGGGACAGGGGGCAATACGCAGTATTTT
CDR3: CASSLAGTGGNTQYF

D: NA
size: NA
V: TRBV12-3/TRBV12-4
J: TRBJ2-2
DNA: TGTGCCAGCAGTTTAGTGGGGGGGGCCCACGGGGAGCTGTTTTTT
CDR3: CASSLVGGAHGELFF

D: NA
size: few
V: TRBV5-4
J: TRBJ2-7
DNA: TGTGCCAGCAGCCCCCGGGACGGACACTACGAGCAGTACTTC
CDR3: CASSPRDGHYEQYF

D: NA
size: few
V: TRBV12-3/TRBV12-4
J: TRBJ1-1
DNA: TGTGCCAGCAGTCCAAATCAGGGTATTACTGAAGCTTTCTTT
CDR3: CASSPNQGITEAFF